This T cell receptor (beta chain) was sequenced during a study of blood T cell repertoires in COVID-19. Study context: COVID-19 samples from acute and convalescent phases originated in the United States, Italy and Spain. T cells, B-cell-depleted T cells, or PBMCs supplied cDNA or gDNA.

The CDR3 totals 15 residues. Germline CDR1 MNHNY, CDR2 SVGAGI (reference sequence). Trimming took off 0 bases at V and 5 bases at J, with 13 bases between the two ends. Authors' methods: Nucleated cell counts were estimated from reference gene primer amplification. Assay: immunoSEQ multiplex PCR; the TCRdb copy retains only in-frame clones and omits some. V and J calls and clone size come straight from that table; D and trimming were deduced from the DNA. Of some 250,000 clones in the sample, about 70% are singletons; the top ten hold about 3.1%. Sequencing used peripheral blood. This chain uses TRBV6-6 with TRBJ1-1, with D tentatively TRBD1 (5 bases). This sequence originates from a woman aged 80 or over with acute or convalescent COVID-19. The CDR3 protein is CASSYSVREGTEAFF. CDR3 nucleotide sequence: TGTGCCAGCAGTTACTCCGTCAGGGAGGGAACTGAAGCTTTCTTT.